The next 20 T cell receptor beta chains were all read from a single sample in a study of cytomegalovirus exposure and HLA in healthy donors. The PCR employed 60 Vbeta primers together with 13 Jbeta primers. Some clones are missing from TCRdb's copy, which holds only in-frame ones; the method was immunoSEQ multiplex PCR. This sample has about 120,000 clones, with roughly 70% found just once. The sequencing sample was made of PBMCs. These receptor sequences come from a woman aged 45-59 years in good health and CMV-seropositive.

The chain links TRBV9 to TRBJ2-1, with TRBD2 as a possible D gene (6 bases). The CDR3 has 16 amino acids. Trimming pared 4 bases from V and 9 bases from J, leaving 23 bases between. The germline CDR1 and CDR2 sequences are SGDLS and YYNGEE. CDR3 loop: CASSPRWTGGKGEQFF. Here the CDR3 DNA reads TGTGCCAGCAGCCCCCGTTGGACGGGCGGGAAAGGTGAGCAGTTCTTC.

This chain joins TRBV7-2 and TRBJ1-4; TRBD1 might be the D (5 bases). The CDR3 length is 16 residues. CDR1 SGHTA and CDR2 FQGNSA come from the germline V gene. Trimming pared 2 bases from V and 2 bases from J, leaving 12 bases between. As DNA, the CDR3 is TGTGCCAGCAGCTTATTGGGGCGGGGGACTAATGAAAAACTGTTTTTT. Its protein is CASSLLGRGTNEKLFF.

The chain couples TRBV5-6 to TRBJ1-2, with 8 bases lining up with TRBD1. The germline V gene has CDR1 SGHDT and CDR2 YYEEEE. There are 16 residues in the CDR3. The junction had 12 bases not matched to a gene; V was cut back by 4 bases and J by 4 bases. The CDR3 protein is CASSPMTGEKSYGYTF. The DNA of the CDR3 is TGTGCCAGCAGCCCCATGACAGGGGAGAAGAGCTATGGCTACACCTTC.

The V and J genes are TRBV5-6 and TRBJ2-7; perhaps TRBD1 as D (6 bases). CDR3 size: 15 residues. The germline V gene has CDR1 SGHDT and CDR2 YYEEEE. V lost 3 bases and J 0 bases, leaving 13 bases between the germline ends. The CDR3 is CASSYSQGPSYEQYF. The CDR3 DNA follows: TGTGCCAGCAGCTACTCACAGGGTCCCTCCTACGAGCAGTACTTC.

This clone was seen a handful of times. The chain links TRBV2 to TRBJ2-5; 7 bases align to TRBD1. The CDR3 covers 14 residues. Trimming took 1 base from V and 4 from J; bases not matched to a gene: 3. Germline CDR1 and CDR2: SNHLY and FYNNEI. The CDR3 sequence is CASSEGAGGETQYF. CDR3 nucleotide sequence: TGTGCCAGCAGTGAAGGGGCAGGGGGAGAGACCCAGTACTTC.

The V gene is TRBV5-1, the J gene TRBJ1-3; D is possibly TRBD1 (5 bases). V dropped 2 bases and J dropped 2 bases, with 11 bases sitting between them. Germline V CDR1 and CDR2: SGHRS, YFSETQ. The CDR3 consists of 15 residues. CDR3: CASSFMEGTGNTIYF. Here the CDR3 DNA reads TGCGCCAGCAGCTTCATGGAGGGGACTGGAAACACCATATATTTT.

This clone was seen a few times. The chain is built from TRBV28 and TRBJ2-7; 15 nucleotides line up with TRBD2. Germline V lookup: CDR1 MDHEN, CDR2 SYDVKM. Germline trimming cut 8 bases from V and 7 bases from J; bases unmatched to any gene: 3. The length of the CDR3 is 13 residues. The CDR3 nucleotides read TGTGCCAGCGAAGGACTAGCGGGAGGGGAGCAGTACTTC. Its protein is CASEGLAGGEQYF.

This sequence joins TRBV30 and TRBJ1-2; D gene unclear. The V gene's germline CDR1 is GTSNPN and CDR2 SVGIG (reference sequence). The CDR3 runs 14 residues. V was shortened by 0 bases and J by 5 bases, with 13 bases between the two germline ends. The DNA of the CDR3 is TGTGCCTGGAGTGTATCCGAGTCCTCATATGGCTACACCTTC. Its protein is CAWSVSESSYGYTF.

In the case of this clone: The same CDR3 can be traced to other DNA sequences in this sample. The V call is TRBV5-1, the J call TRBJ1-2, with D unresolved. The germline V and J ends were trimmed by 0 bases and 2 bases, with 5 bases remaining between them. Germline lookup yields CDR1 SGHRS and CDR2 YFSETQ. The CDR3 runs 13 residues. This chain's CDR3 is CASSLGQNYGYTF. The CDR3 coding sequence is TGCGCCAGCAGCTTGGGGCAGAACTATGGCTACACCTTC.

V is TRBV11-1 and J is TRBJ2-5, with TRBD2 identical over 7 bases. V lost 6 bases and J lost 2; bases outside the gene matches: 15. Per germline, CDR1 SGHAT and CDR2 FQDESV (reference sequence). CDR3 length: 17 amino acids. CDR3 nucleotide sequence: TGTGCCAGCAGGCGGGGGAGTAGCCCAGACACGCAAGAGACCCAGTACTTC. This encodes CASRRGSSPDTQETQYF.

The table lists this clone with a few counts. The V and J genes are TRBV30 and TRBJ1-2, with D unresolved. Trimming left V 0 bases short and J 8 bases short, with 16 bases between. Germline V lookup: CDR1 GTSNPN, CDR2 SVGIG (reference sequence). CDR3 length equals 14 residues. Here the CDR3 DNA reads TGTGCCTGGAGTGTAAATTTGTGGGCGGGAGGCTACACCTTC. This sequence encodes CAWSVNLWAGGYTF.

The chain is built from TRBV11-2 and TRBJ1-1, with D tentatively TRBD1 (6 bases). The CDR3 is 16 amino acids. V was shortened by 6 bases and J by 1 base, with 18 bases between the two germline ends. Germline CDR1 SGHAT, CDR2 FQNNGV. CDR3 protein: CASSKTGQIGNTEAFF. In DNA, the CDR3 is TGTGCCAGCAGTAAAACAGGGCAAATCGGGAACACTGAAGCTTTCTTT.

This clone came up once. This chain connects TRBV4-1 to TRBJ1-1; D gene unclear. V dropped 4 bases and J dropped 4 bases, with 13 bases sitting between them. This CDR3 is 14 amino acids long. The germline CDR1 and CDR2 sequences are MGHRA and YSYEKL. The CDR3 loop is CASSRLMGGTEAFF. DNA for the CDR3: TGCGCCAGCAGCCGCCTGATGGGAGGCACTGAAGCTTTCTTT.

This chain uses TRBV4-3 with TRBJ2-5, with 10 bases that match TRBD1. The germline gives CDR1 LGHNA, CDR2 YSLEER. This CDR3 has 18 residues. V gave up 1 base and J gave up 1 base; unmatched junction bases: 9. CDR3 nucleotide sequence: TGCGCCAGCAGCCAAGCGTACCAGTGGACAGGGGGCCAAGAGACCCAGTACTTC. Its protein product is CASSQAYQWTGGQETQYF.

The gene calls are TRBV5-4 and TRBJ2-1; D unresolved. V lost 0 bases to trimming and J lost 4 bases, with 14 bases between them. This CDR3 comprises 16 residues. Germline CDR1 is SGHNT and CDR2 is YYREEE (reference sequence). DNA for the CDR3: TGTGCCAGCAGCTTGGGCGGAAATGCAAATTACAATGAGCAGTTCTTC. This translates into CASSLGGNANYNEQFF. The whole variable domain, remainder taken from reference TRBV5-4 and TRBJ2-1, is ETGVTQSPTHLIKTRGQQVTLRCSSQSGHNTVSWYQQALGQGPQFIFQYYREEENGRGNFPPRFSGLQFPNYSSELNVNALELDDSALYLCASSLGGNANYNEQFFGPGTRLTVL.

The V and J genes are TRBV5-6 and TRBJ2-3, with 8 bases aligning to TRBD2. Germline lookup yields CDR1 SGHDT and CDR2 YYEEEE. The CDR3 covers 16 residues. The trim removed 4 bases at V and 0 bases at J, leaving 7 bases unmatched. The CDR3 loop reads CASSENSGASTDTQYF. The CDR3 nucleotides read TGTGCCAGCAGCGAAAATAGCGGGGCTAGCACAGATACGCAGTATTTT.

V usage is TRBV5-6 and J usage is TRBJ2-3, with 7 bases aligning to TRBD2. This CDR3 spans 16 amino acids. The V segment lost 5 bases and the J segment 0 bases; nucleotides outside the gene matches: 9. Germline V gene sequence: CDR1 SGHDT, CDR2 YYEEEE. The CDR3 region has the DNA TGTGCCAGCAGTTACTGGCGGGAGTCGAGCACAGATACGCAGTATTTT. Its translation: CASSYWRESSTDTQYF.

The sample holds a few counts of this clone. This chain uses TRBV5-1 with TRBJ2-5; 9 positions agree with TRBD1. This CDR3 has 15 amino acids. V lost 3 bases to trimming and J lost 2 bases; unmatched junction nucleotides: 5. From germline, CDR1 is SGHRS and CDR2 YFSETQ. CDR3 nucleotides: TGCGCCAGCAGCTGGGGGACAGGGCCGCAAGAGACCCAGTACTTC. Amino acids: CASSWGTGPQETQYF.

This clone was picked up one time. V usage is TRBV6-1 and J usage is TRBJ1-5, with D perhaps TRBD1 (5 bases). The germline V gene has CDR1 MNHNS and CDR2 SASEGT. The V and J ends lost 6 bases and 2 bases respectively, with 11 bases between them. The CDR3 sequence is 14 residues long. The CDR3 is CASRAGGRNQPQHF. The CDR3 DNA sequence: TGTGCCAGCAGGGCGGGGGGTCGCAATCAGCCCCAGCATTTT.

The rearrangement links TRBV19 to TRBJ1-1; no definite D call. The CDR3 extends over 14 amino acids. The V and J ends lost 6 bases and 0 bases respectively, with 11 bases between them. Germline-derived CDR1 and CDR2 are LNHDA and SQIVND (reference sequence). The CDR3 bases are TGTGCCAGTAGAGGACCGGGGATGAACACTGAAGCTTTCTTT. Protein product: CASRGPGMNTEAFF.